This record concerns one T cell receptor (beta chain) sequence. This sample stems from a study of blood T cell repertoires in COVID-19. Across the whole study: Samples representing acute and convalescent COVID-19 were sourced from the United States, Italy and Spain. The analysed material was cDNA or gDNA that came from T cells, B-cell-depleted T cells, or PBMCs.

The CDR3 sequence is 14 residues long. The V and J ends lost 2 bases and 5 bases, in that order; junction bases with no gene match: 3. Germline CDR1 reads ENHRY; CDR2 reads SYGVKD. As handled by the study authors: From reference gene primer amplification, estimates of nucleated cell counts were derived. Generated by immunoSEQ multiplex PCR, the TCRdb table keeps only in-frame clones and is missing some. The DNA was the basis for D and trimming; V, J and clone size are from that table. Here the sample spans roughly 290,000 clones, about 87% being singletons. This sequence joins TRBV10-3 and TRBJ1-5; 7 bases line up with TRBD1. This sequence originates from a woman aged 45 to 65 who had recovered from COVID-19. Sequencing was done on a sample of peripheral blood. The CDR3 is CAISERQGDQPQHF. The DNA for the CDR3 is TGTGCCATCAGTGAGAGACAGGGAGATCAGCCCCAGCATTTT.